Listed below are T cell receptor beta chains from one sample, sequenced in a study of cytomegalovirus exposure and HLA in healthy donors. Assay: immunoSEQ multiplex PCR; the TCRdb copy retains only in-frame clones and omits some. Of some 130,000 clones in the sample, more than 70% were seen once. What was sequenced was PBMCs. These receptors originate from a man in his fifties or sixties in good health and CMV-seropositive. Both conserved end residues are part of each CDR3. The D gene is left open where the match is weak. Expanded clones are given a class, and other clones once, few, many or no size at all.

clone_size	v_call	j_call	d_call	cdr3_aa	cdr3_nt
.	TRBV6-5	TRBJ2-5	.	CASSYSRLSGETQYF	TGTGCCAGCAGTTACTCGAGGTTGTCGGGGGAGACCCAGTACTTC
.	TRBV6-5	TRBJ2-2	.	CASSYSGSNTGELFF	TGTGCCAGCAGTTACTCGGGCAGCAACACCGGGGAGCTGTTTTTT
.	TRBV18	TRBJ1-1	.	CASSPRLNTEAFF	TGTGCCAGCTCTCCTAGGCTTAACACTGAAGCTTTCTTT
.	TRBV11-2	TRBJ2-5	TRBD1	CASSGTGKVLETQYF	TGTGCCAGCAGCGGGACAGGGAAGGTTCTAGAGACCCAGTACTTC
.	TRBV4-3	TRBJ2-7	.	CASSQDVGRSSYEQYF	TGCGCCAGCAGCCAAGATGTAGGTAGGAGCTCCTACGAGCAGTACTTC
once	TRBV19	TRBJ2-1	TRBD2	CASSRLAGSSYNEQFF	TGTGCCAGTAGCAGACTAGCGGGGAGCTCCTACAATGAGCAGTTCTTC
.	TRBV27	TRBJ2-7	TRBD2	CASSPLMVGAGEYEQYF	TGTGCCAGCAGTCCCCTCATGGTAGGAGCGGGAGAGTACGAGCAGTACTTC
.	TRBV5-1	TRBJ2-5	.	CASSTLGVETQYF	TGCGCCAGCAGCACGCTCGGGGTAGAGACCCAGTACTTC
.	TRBV7-9	TRBJ1-2	.	CASSSLGGYTF	TGTGCCAGCAGCTCTCTAGGTGGCTACACCTTC
.	TRBV10-3	TRBJ2-2	TRBD2	CAIRETSGYTGELFF	TGTGCCATCAGGGAGACTAGCGGATACACCGGGGAGCTGTTTTTT
.	TRBV5-5	TRBJ1-1	.	CASSLAGGNTEAFF	TGTGCCAGCAGCTTGGCGGGGGGTAACACTGAAGCTTTCTTT
.	TRBV11-2	TRBJ2-1	.	CASSLTRYNEQFF	TGTGCCAGCAGCTTGACTCGGTACAATGAGCAGTTCTTC
.	TRBV29-1	TRBJ1-2	TRBD1	CSVGDRGPVGYTF	TGCAGCGTCGGGGACAGGGGGCCCGTTGGCTACACCTTC
.	TRBV7-9	TRBJ2-3	TRBD1	CASSQQGFFTDTQYF	TGTGCCAGCAGCCAACAGGGGTTCTTCACAGATACGCAGTATTTT
.	TRBV7-9	TRBJ1-1	.	CASSPSGGNTEAFF	TGTGCCAGCAGCCCCTCCGGGGGGAACACTGAAGCTTTCTTT
.	TRBV5-4	TRBJ1-1	TRBD1	CATGTANTEAFF	TGTGCCACAGGGACAGCTAACACTGAAGCTTTCTTT
once	TRBV28	TRBJ1-2	TRBD1	CASSLPGTGNAFDYGYTF	TGTGCCAGCAGTTTACCCGGGACAGGGAATGCGTTTGACTATGGCTACACCTTC
few	TRBV5-6	TRBJ2-7	TRBD1	CASSLYDREGEQYF	TGTGCCAGCAGCCTCTACGACAGGGAAGGCGAGCAGTACTTC
few	TRBV5-8	TRBJ1-1	.	CASSLQPTALNTEAFF	TGTGCCAGCAGCTTACAGCCGACAGCCTTGAACACTGAAGCTTTCTTT
few	TRBV19	TRBJ1-2	TRBD1	CASNKDRGINYGYTF	TGTGCCAGTAATAAAGACAGGGGAATCAACTATGGCTACACCTTC
.	TRBV18	TRBJ1-2	.	CASSPNGGLGYTF	TGTGCCAGCTCACCAAACGGAGGGTTAGGCTACACCTTC
.	TRBV5-1	TRBJ1-2	.	CASTLGAAPNYGYTF	TGCGCCAGCACCCTTGGGGCAGCGCCTAACTATGGCTACACCTTC
.	TRBV5-4	TRBJ2-1	.	CASSKDSLSEQFF	TGTGCCAGCAGCAAGGACTCACTTTCTGAGCAGTTCTTC
.	TRBV4-3	TRBJ1-6	TRBD1	CASSQEDRGNSPLHF	TGCGCCAGCAGCCAAGAAGACAGGGGGAATTCACCCCTCCACTTT
.	TRBV6-5	TRBJ1-2	TRBD1	CASSLGQGAGYTF	TGTGCCAGCAGTCTCGGACAGGGGGCGGGCTACACCTTC
few	TRBV7-8	TRBJ1-2	TRBD1	CASSFEPRRQGGDGYTF	TGTGCCAGCAGCTTCGAACCCCGGAGGCAGGGGGGCGATGGCTACACCTTC
.	TRBV27	TRBJ2-6	.	CASSPSSRGAVSGANVLTF	TGTGCCAGCAGTCCGTCATCCCGGGGGGCCGTCTCTGGGGCCAACGTCCTGACTTTC
.	TRBV4-2	TRBJ1-1	TRBD1	CASSQNPGQGARTEAFF	TGTGCCAGCAGCCAGAATCCGGGACAGGGGGCGCGAACTGAAGCTTTCTTT
.	TRBV19	TRBJ2-1	TRBD1	CASSIIGDRSYNEQFF	TGTGCCAGTAGTATAATTGGGGACAGGTCCTACAATGAGCAGTTCTTC
.	TRBV11-3	TRBJ2-1	TRBD1	CASSFAGTGNGYNEQFF	TGTGCCAGCAGCTTTGCTGGGACAGGGAACGGCTACAATGAGCAGTTCTTC
.	TRBV5-1	TRBJ2-5	.	CASASEVQETQYF	TGCGCCAGCGCGAGCGAGGTTCAAGAGACCCAGTACTTC
.	TRBV7-6	TRBJ1-4	.	CASSLGGGDEKLFF	TGTGCCAGCAGCTTAGGCGGGGGAGATGAAAAACTGTTTTTT
.	TRBV9	TRBJ2-3	.	CASSVDLRTDTQYF	TGTGCCAGCAGCGTAGATTTACGGACAGATACGCAGTATTTT
few	TRBV9	TRBJ2-1	TRBD1	CASSSPTGGASYNEQFF	TGTGCCAGCAGCTCTCCGACAGGGGGCGCTTCCTACAATGAGCAGTTCTTC
.	TRBV5-1	TRBJ2-2	TRBD2	CASRSAGAGNTGELFF	TGCGCCAGCAGGTCAGCGGGAGCAGGAAACACCGGGGAGCTGTTTTTT
.	TRBV15	TRBJ1-4	TRBD1	CATSTHRRTGSEKLFF	TGTGCCACCAGCACCCACCGTAGGACAGGGAGTGAAAAACTGTTTTTT
few	TRBV29-1	TRBJ2-1	TRBD1	CSERQGISSYNEQFF	TGCAGCGAACGACAGGGGATATCCTCCTACAATGAGCAGTTCTTC
once	TRBV11-2	TRBJ2-1	.	CASSLEVGGQFF	TGTGCCAGCAGCTTAGAAGTCGGGGGACAGTTCTTC
.	TRBV10-3	TRBJ2-3	.	CAISEWGASTDTQYF	TGTGCCATCAGTGAGTGGGGAGCTAGCACAGATACGCAGTATTTT
.	TRBV7-9	TRBJ2-3	TRBD1	CSSSLEGTAQYF	TGTTCCAGCAGCTTAGAGGGGACAGCGCAGTATTTT
.	TRBV10-3	TRBJ2-7	TRBD1	CAISESTTGSPKGEQYF	TGTGCCATCAGTGAGTCGACGACAGGGTCACCCAAAGGCGAGCAGTACTTC
.	TRBV6-1	TRBJ1-1	.	CASSEKRGGPSRAFF	TGTGCCAGCAGTGAAAAGCGGGGGGGCCCCTCCCGGGCTTTCTTT
.	TRBV5-1	TRBJ2-7	.	CASSLIYRDHEQYF	TGCGCCAGCAGCTTGATATACAGGGACCACGAGCAGTACTTC
.	TRBV27	TRBJ1-6	.	CASSFLGASGSPLHF	TGTGCCAGCAGTTTTCTGGGGGCTAGTGGCTCACCCCTCCACTTT
.	TRBV6-1	TRBJ2-1	.	CASSEQGLTYNEQFF	TGTGCCAGCAGTGAGCAGGGGCTGACCTACAATGAGCAGTTCTTC
.	TRBV10-1	TRBJ1-1	.	CASSERTRDTEAFF	TGCGCCAGCAGTGAGAGGACAAGGGACACTGAAGCTTTCTTT